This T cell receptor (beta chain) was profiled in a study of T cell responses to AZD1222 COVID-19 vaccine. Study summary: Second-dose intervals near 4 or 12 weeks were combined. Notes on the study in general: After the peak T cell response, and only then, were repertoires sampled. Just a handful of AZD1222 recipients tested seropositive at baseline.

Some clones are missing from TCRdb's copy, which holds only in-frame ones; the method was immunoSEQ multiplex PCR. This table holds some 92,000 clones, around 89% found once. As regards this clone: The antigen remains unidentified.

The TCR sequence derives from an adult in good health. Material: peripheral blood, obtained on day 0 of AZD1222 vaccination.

In DNA, the CDR3 is TGTGCCAGCAGCCAAGTGGGACTAGCTTCGGATGAGCAGTTCTTC. This codes for CASSQVGLASDEQFF. The gene calls are TRBV3-1 (or the pseudogene TRBV3-2) and TRBJ2-1; 9 bases are a match to TRBD2. The CDR3 length is 15 residues. CDR1 and CDR2 from the germline V gene are LGHDT and YNNKEL (reference sequence). The junction had 6 bases not matched to a gene; V was cut back by 1 base and J by 8 bases.